Described below is a single T cell receptor beta chain sequence and its context. The antigen remains unidentified. This entry belongs to a study of shared clonotypes between healthy human individuals. General observations from the study: Clonotype sharing among the donors was expected to vary with sequencing depth. The small donor group covered limited genetic and exposure diversity. Clonotypes that were shared across a handful of donors made up 4.5% to 5% of naive CD4 clonotypes.

Study processing details: Quality scores were absent from the junction-only immunoSEQ sequences, so filtering differed. Repertoires were generated with immunoSEQ multiplex PCR, while TCRdb's copy carries only in-frame clones and drops some. V, J and clone size are those of that table, while D and trimming were read from the DNA. The profile covers 550,000 to 800,000 clones, with about 74% appearing a single time and more than 1.5% taken by the ten largest. Germline CDR1 and CDR2: SGHKS and YYEKEE (reference sequence). There are 15 residues in the CDR3. Between the trimmed V and J ends, which lost 2 bases and 5 bases, there was a span of 16 bases.

The sequenced sample was memory CD4+ T cells sorted from blood. The subset was: CD45RA-negative fraction. The clonotype comes from a woman in her twenties or thirties in good health. The chain employs TRBV5-5 and TRBJ1-2, with D uncertain. CDR3 loop: CASSLSGAGLYGYTF. Here the CDR3 DNA reads TGTGCCAGCAGCTTATCAGGCGCCGGTCTATATGGCTACACCTTC.